One sample yielded the 3 T cell receptor beta chains listed below, sequenced in a study of cytomegalovirus exposure and HLA in healthy donors. Vbeta (60) and Jbeta (13) primers were used in the PCR. Sequenced by immunoSEQ multiplex PCR; TCRdb stores in-frame clones only, minus some. The sample table sets out tens of thousands of clones. Specimen: PBMCs. These receptor sequences come from a female donor in good health and CMV-seronegative.

The V gene is TRBV6-6, the J gene TRBJ2-2, with D possibly TRBD1 on 5 matching bases. Trimming shortened V by 7 bases and J by 4 bases, and 19 bases separated the two germline ends. From germline, CDR1 is MNHNY and CDR2 SVGAGI (reference sequence). This CDR3 comprises 16 residues. The CDR3 nucleotides are TGTGCCAGCACCCCCCCAGGGCAGGGCGGCACCGGGGAGCTGTTTTTT. Its translation is CASTPPGQGGTGELFF.

CDR3 nucleotide sequence: TGTGCCAGCAGCTTAGTCCTCGCGAGGGATGAGCAGTTCTTC. Translation: CASSLVLARDEQFF. This sequence joins TRBV7-9 and TRBJ2-1; TRBD2 is a possible D gene (5 bases). The germline V gene encodes CDR1 SEHNR and CDR2 FQNEAQ (reference sequence). The CDR3 contains 14 residues. With 1 base removed from V and 8 bases from J, the gap between germline ends came to 12 bases.

The chain couples TRBV27 to TRBJ2-7; 8 bases agree with TRBD1. Germline lookup yields CDR1 MNHEY and CDR2 SMNVEV (reference sequence). The CDR3 is made up of 20 amino acids. V shed 6 bases, J shed 5 bases, and the junction held 27 bases outside the gene matches. CDR3 sequence reads: CASRSRTGGTPFYDHHEQYF. In DNA form, the CDR3 reads TGTGCCAGCAGAAGCCGTACAGGGGGTACTCCCTTCTATGATCATCACGAGCAGTACTTC.